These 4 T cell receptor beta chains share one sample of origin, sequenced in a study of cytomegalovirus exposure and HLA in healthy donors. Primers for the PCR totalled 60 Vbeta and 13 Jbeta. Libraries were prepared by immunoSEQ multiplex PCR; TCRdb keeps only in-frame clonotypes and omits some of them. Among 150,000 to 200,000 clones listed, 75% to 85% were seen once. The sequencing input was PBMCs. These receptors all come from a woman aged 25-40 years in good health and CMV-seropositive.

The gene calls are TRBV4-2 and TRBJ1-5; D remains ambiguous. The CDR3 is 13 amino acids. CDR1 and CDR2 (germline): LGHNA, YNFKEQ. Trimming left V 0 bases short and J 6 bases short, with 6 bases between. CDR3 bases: TGTGCCAGCAGCCAAGATATCGGTCAGCCCCAGCATTTT. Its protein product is CASSQDIGQPQHF.

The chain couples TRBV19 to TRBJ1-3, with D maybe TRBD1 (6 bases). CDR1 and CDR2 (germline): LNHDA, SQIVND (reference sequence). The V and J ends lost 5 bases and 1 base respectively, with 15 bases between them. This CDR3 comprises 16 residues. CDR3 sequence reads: CASSPGETASGNTIYF. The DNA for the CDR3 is TGTGCCAGTAGTCCAGGGGAGACAGCATCTGGAAACACCATATATTTT.

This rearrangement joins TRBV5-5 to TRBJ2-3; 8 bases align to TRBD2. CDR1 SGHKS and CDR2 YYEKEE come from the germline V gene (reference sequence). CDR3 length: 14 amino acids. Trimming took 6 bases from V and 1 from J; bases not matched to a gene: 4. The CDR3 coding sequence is TGTGCCAGCATCCCACTAGCGGGCACAGATACGCAGTATTTT. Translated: CASIPLAGTDTQYF.

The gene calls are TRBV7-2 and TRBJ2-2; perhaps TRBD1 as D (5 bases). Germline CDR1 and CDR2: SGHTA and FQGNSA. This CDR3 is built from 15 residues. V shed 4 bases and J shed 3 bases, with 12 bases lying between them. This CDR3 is CASSSRREYTGELFF. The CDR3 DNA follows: TGTGCCAGCAGCTCCCGCAGGGAATACACCGGGGAGCTGTTTTTT.